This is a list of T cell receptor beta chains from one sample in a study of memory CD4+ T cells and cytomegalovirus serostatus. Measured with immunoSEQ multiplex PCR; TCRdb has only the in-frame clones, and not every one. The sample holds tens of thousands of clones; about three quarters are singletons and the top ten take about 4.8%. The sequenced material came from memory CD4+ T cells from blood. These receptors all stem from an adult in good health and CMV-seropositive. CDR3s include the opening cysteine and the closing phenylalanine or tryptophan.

CASSPGTLNYGYTF | TRBJ1-2 | TRBV5-1
CAWSVEDQPQHF | TRBJ1-5 | TRBV30
CASGPRDRGIATNEKLFF | TRBJ1-4 | TRBV12-5
CASSSRSVQHEQYF | TRBJ2-7 | TRBV27
CASSEMRQVAYEQYF | TRBJ2-7 | TRBV6-1
CAISESTGGGSPLHF | TRBJ1-6 | TRBV10-3
CASSRSTSGFTGELFF | TRBJ2-2 | TRBV18
CASRLNRNTGELFF | TRBJ2-2 | TRBV28
CASSLAKSEQYF | TRBJ2-7 | TRBV7-9
CASSLRGGDTQYF | TRBJ2-3 | TRBV4-1
CASSLARQGNTEAFF | TRBJ1-1 | TRBV19
CASSPGQAINSPLHF | TRBJ1-6 | TRBV6-5
CASSYSKNTEAFF | TRBJ1-1 | TRBV4-2
CASSFRRGLAGELFF | TRBJ2-2 | TRBV27
CSVEGSGNNEKLFF | TRBJ1-4 | TRBV29-1
CASSLYRGKDEKLFF | TRBJ1-4 | TRBV4-2
CASSRTSNPYNEQFF | TRBJ2-1 | TRBV7-2
CASSLDEYSTDTQYF | TRBJ2-3 | TRBV11-1
CASSLEPEVRGYTF | TRBJ1-2 | TRBV11-2
CASSQELTSGRKHEQYF | TRBJ2-7 | TRBV4-2
CASSRTSYEQYF | TRBJ2-7 | TRBV6-5
CASSFQDILSNQPQHF | TRBJ1-5 | TRBV19
CASTRGITGELFF | TRBJ2-2 | TRBV28
CASSVGTGYGEKLFF | TRBJ1-4 | TRBV9
CASSWGQGASNEQYF | TRBJ2-7 | TRBV28
CASSPHDGGLDGYTF | TRBJ1-2 | TRBV7-2
CASSLLREQYF | TRBJ2-7 | TRBV5-8
CATSRDSVYGYTF | TRBJ1-2 | TRBV15
CASSTGVPSYEQYF | TRBJ2-7 | TRBV19
CASRSMDRGQFF | TRBJ2-1 | TRBV2
CSVEDPTRQGTSGYTF | TRBJ1-2 | TRBV29-1
CASARGRTLQETQYF | TRBJ2-5 | TRBV6-5
CASSLRLSRKTYGYTF | TRBJ1-2 | TRBV7-8
CASSQPSTDTQYF | TRBJ2-3 | TRBV4-2
CASSGALVAKNIQYF | TRBJ2-4 | TRBV2
CASSFSQGAYEQYF | TRBJ2-7 | TRBV7-2
CATIRGLVAKNIQYF | TRBJ2-4 | TRBV19
CASSLAGGQETQYF | TRBJ2-5 | TRBV7-2
CASSPETGAEAFF | TRBJ1-1 | TRBV18
CASSASQSVLNTGELFF | TRBJ2-2 | TRBV9
CASSLAQEHQTQYF | TRBJ2-5 | TRBV7-6
CASSQGGQSEQYF | TRBJ2-7 | TRBV7-3
CASSQLWRAKNEQFF | TRBJ2-1 | TRBV4-1
CASSLAGTGLYEQYF | TRBJ2-7 | TRBV5-1
CASSIEGDRTHQPQHF | TRBJ1-5 | TRBV19
CASSLIWGQGTNEQFF | TRBJ2-1 | TRBV28
CSVAQGREPYEQYF | TRBJ2-7 | TRBV29-1
CASKRGSNEKLFF | TRBJ1-4 | TRBV2
CSVEERRSGYTF | TRBJ1-2 | TRBV29-1
CTSTPARVKHSPLHF | TRBJ1-6 | TRBV1
CASSLEVGTEAFF | TRBJ1-1 | TRBV7-8